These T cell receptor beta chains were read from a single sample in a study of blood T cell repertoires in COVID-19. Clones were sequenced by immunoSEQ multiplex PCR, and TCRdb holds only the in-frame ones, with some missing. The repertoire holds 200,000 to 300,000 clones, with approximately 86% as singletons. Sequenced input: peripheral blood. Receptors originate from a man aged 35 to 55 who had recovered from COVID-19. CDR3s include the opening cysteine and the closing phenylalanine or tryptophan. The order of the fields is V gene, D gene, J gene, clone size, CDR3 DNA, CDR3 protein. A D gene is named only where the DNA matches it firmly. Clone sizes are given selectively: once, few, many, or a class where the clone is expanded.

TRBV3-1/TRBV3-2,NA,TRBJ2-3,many,TGTGCCAGCAGCCAAGATTTCCAGGGCACAGATACGCAGTATTTT,CASSQDFQGTDTQYF
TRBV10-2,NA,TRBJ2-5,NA,TGCGCCAGCGGACAATTCGAGACCCAGTACTTC,CASGQFETQYF
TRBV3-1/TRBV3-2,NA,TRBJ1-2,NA,TGTGCCAGCAGCCGAGCCCCTAACTATGGCTACACCTTC,CASSRAPNYGYTF
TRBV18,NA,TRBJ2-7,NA,TGTGCCAGCTCACACAGGGCTCGGGAGCAGTACTTC,CASSHRAREQYF
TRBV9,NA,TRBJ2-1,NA,TGTGCCAGCAGCGTAGGCTCGGACCGGGGGTACAATGAGCAGTTCTTC,CASSVGSDRGYNEQFF
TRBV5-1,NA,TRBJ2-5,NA,TGCGCCAGCAGCCAGTCTTCAAGGGGAGAGACCCAGTACTTC,CASSQSSRGETQYF
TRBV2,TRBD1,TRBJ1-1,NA,TGTGCCAGCATCCCGGACAGGGGCGGAACTGAAGCTTTCTTT,CASIPDRGGTEAFF
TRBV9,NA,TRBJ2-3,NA,TGTGCCAGCAGCGTTCGACAGGAGAGAACAGATACGCAGTATTTT,CASSVRQERTDTQYF
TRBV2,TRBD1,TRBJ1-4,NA,TGTGCCAGCATCCGGGACAGAGAGTTTTCGCCGGGGGAACTGTTTTTT,CASIRDREFSPGELFF
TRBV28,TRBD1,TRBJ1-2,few,TGTGCCAGCAGTCCAACAGGGGCGAGGGACTATGGCTACACCTTC,CASSPTGARDYGYTF
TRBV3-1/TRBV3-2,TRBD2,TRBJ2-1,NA,TGTGCCAGCAGCCAAGATTTTGGGCGGGGGGCAAACAATGAGCAGTTCTTC,CASSQDFGRGANNEQFF
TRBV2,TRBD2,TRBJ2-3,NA,TGTGCCAGCAGTTCCGGGACTAGCGGGAGAGGCACAGATACGCAGTATTTT,CASSSGTSGRGTDTQYF
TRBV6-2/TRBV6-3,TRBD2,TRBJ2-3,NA,TGTGCCAGCAGTGGCCCACCTAGCGGGAGGAGGACAGATACGCAGTATTTT,CASSGPPSGRRTDTQYF
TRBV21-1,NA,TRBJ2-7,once,TGTGCCAGCAGCAAAACCCTTGCCGGGACAGGGGGCTACGAGCAGTACTTC,CASSKTLAGTGGYEQYF
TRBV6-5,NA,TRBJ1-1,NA,TGTGCCAGCAGTTACTCGAAAGGGGCGCTTATAGCTTTCTTT,CASSYSKGALIAFF
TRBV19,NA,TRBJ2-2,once,TGTGCCAGTAGTAGTCGGGTCAGGGGTAGCACCGGGGAGCTGTTTTTT,CASSSRVRGSTGELFF
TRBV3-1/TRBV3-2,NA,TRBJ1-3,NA,TGTGCCAGCAGTCTCAGGGCTGGAAACACCATATATTTT,CASSLRAGNTIYF
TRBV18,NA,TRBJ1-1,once,TGTGCCAGCTCACTTCGGGACATAGCAAACACTGAAGCTTTCTTT,CASSLRDIANTEAFF
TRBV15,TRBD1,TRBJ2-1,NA,TGTGCCACCAGCAGGGACCTACAGGGGTCCCTGAGGGCTGAGCAGTTCTTC,CATSRDLQGSLRAEQFF
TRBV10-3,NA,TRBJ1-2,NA,TGTGCCATCAGGGGCTTCTATGGCTACACCTTC,CAIRGFYGYTF
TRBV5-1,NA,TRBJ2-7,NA,TGCGCCAGCAGCAGCCGGGGCTACGAGCAGTACTTC,CASSSRGYEQYF
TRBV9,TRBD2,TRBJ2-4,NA,TGTGCCAGCAGCGTCAGCGGGGGGGCCATAGACATTCAGTACTTC,CASSVSGGAIDIQYF
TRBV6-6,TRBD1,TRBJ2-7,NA,TGTGCCAGCAGTTACGGGGCAGGACAGGCCTACGAGCAGTACTTC,CASSYGAGQAYEQYF
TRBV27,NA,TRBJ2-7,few,TGTGCCAGCAGTAGCCCGGGGGACGCGAGCTCCTACGAGCAGTACTTC,CASSSPGDASSYEQYF